The rows below give T cell receptor beta chains drawn from one sample of a study of shared clonotypes between healthy human individuals. Sequencing used immunoSEQ multiplex PCR; TCRdb keeps in-frame clones, though not all of them. This table has approximately 1.4 million clones, around 98% appearing once. Sequencing was carried out using naive CD4+ T cells sorted from blood. The receptor set was obtained from a man younger than 45 in good health. Both conserved end residues are part of each CDR3. The D gene is left open where the match is weak. Clone size is not always given. Where it is, it says once, few, many or a class for expanded clones.

v_gene	d_gene	abundance	j_gene	CDR3aa	CDR3nt
TRBV6-5	.	once	TRBJ2-2	CASSYTTGSLFF	TGTGCCAGCAGTTACACTACAGGGTCCCTGTTTTTT
TRBV14	.	.	TRBJ2-2	CASSQAPAPNTGELFF	TGTGCCAGCAGCCAAGCACCAGCCCCGAACACCGGGGAGCTGTTTTTT
TRBV18	.	.	TRBJ2-3	CASLRGGGLSDTQYF	TGTGCCAGCCTCCGAGGGGGAGGGCTCTCAGATACGCAGTATTTT
TRBV19	.	.	TRBJ1-1	CASSLAGERTEAFF	TGTGCCAGTAGCTTGGCAGGGGAGAGGACTGAAGCTTTCTTT
TRBV7-3	.	.	TRBJ1-1	CASSSPGGEAFF	TGTGCCAGCAGCTCCCCCGGGGGTGAAGCTTTCTTT
TRBV7-8	.	.	TRBJ2-1	CASTYAGTRTNEQFF	TGTGCCAGCACCTACGCGGGGACAAGGACCAATGAGCAGTTCTTC
TRBV5-1	.	.	TRBJ2-5	CASSRDSSETQYF	TGCGCCAGCAGTCGGGACTCTTCCGAGACCCAGTACTTC
TRBV11-2	.	.	TRBJ2-5	CASSLVRGTQYF	TGTGCCAGCAGCTTAGTTAGAGGGACCCAGTACTTC
TRBV10-1	.	once	TRBJ2-3	CASSEGLEWDTQYF	TGCGCCAGCAGTGAGGGGCTAGAGTGGGATACGCAGTATTTT
TRBV6-1	.	.	TRBJ2-7	CASSAPPGPLYEQYF	TGTGCCAGCAGTGCTCCCCCCGGCCCTCTCTACGAGCAGTACTTC
TRBV5-6	TRBD1	.	TRBJ2-1	CASSYTLDRQLNEQFF	TGTGCCAGCAGCTATACCCTGGACAGGCAACTCAATGAGCAGTTCTTC
TRBV4-3	.	.	TRBJ2-2	CASSQVFPEPFGTYPTGELFF	TGCGCCAGCAGCCAAGTCTTCCCAGAACCCTTTGGGACTTATCCTACCGGGGAGCTGTTTTTT
TRBV25-1	TRBD1	.	TRBJ2-7	CASSAGQGRHEQYF	TGTGCCAGCAGTGCCGGACAGGGCCGACACGAGCAGTACTTC
TRBV6-1	.	.	TRBJ2-3	CASSEKIRVRTTDTQYF	TGTGCCAGCAGTGAAAAGATTCGAGTTAGGACCACAGATACGCAGTATTTT
TRBV11-2	.	.	TRBJ2-5	CASSLSGHQETQYF	TGTGCCAGCAGCCTAAGCGGTCACCAAGAGACCCAGTACTTC
TRBV5-1	TRBD2	.	TRBJ2-5	CASSPGTSGRWETQYF	TGCGCCAGCAGCCCCGGGACTAGCGGGAGGTGGGAGACCCAGTACTTC
TRBV7-8	.	.	TRBJ1-2	CASRSHGQGLNGYTF	TGTGCCAGCAGGTCCCATGGGCAGGGTCTAAATGGCTACACCTTC
TRBV7-3	TRBD2	.	TRBJ2-5	CASSSGLAGGQETQYF	TGTGCCAGCAGCTCCGGACTAGCGGGAGGACAAGAGACCCAGTACTTC
TRBV4-1	.	.	TRBJ2-5	CASSQVAGMETQYF	TGCGCCAGCAGCCAAGTTGCGGGGATGGAGACCCAGTACTTC
TRBV5-8	.	.	TRBJ1-5	CASSFQGRGQPQHF	TGTGCCAGCAGCTTTCAGGGACGGGGTCAGCCCCAGCATTTT
TRBV6-1	.	.	TRBJ2-3	CASSRSVNPDTQYF	TGTGCCAGCAGTCGGTCGGTAAACCCAGATACGCAGTATTTT
TRBV2	.	once	TRBJ1-1	CASSRTDYNTEAFF	TGTGCCAGCAGCCGGACAGATTACAACACTGAAGCTTTCTTT
TRBV6-6	.	.	TRBJ2-1	CASSLAQGGYNEQFF	TGTGCCAGCAGTTTGGCGCAGGGTGGGTACAATGAGCAGTTCTTC
TRBV7-6	TRBD1	.	TRBJ2-5	CASSPRDRGWGLETQYF	TGTGCCAGCAGCCCCCGCGACAGGGGTTGGGGGTTAGAGACCCAGTACTTC
TRBV19	TRBD1	.	TRBJ1-5	CASQTGTGGIVRQPQHF	TGTGCCAGTCAAACCGGGACAGGGGGCATTGTTCGTCAGCCCCAGCATTTT
TRBV7-2	TRBD2	.	TRBJ2-3	CASSKLAGGSTDTQYF	TGTGCCAGCAGCAAACTAGCGGGAGGTTCCACAGATACGCAGTATTTT
TRBV19	.	.	TRBJ1-2	CASSIIPVYGYTF	TGTGCCAGTAGTATAATTCCAGTCTATGGCTACACCTTC
TRBV7-9	.	once	TRBJ1-5	CASSLDSTTAHQPQHF	TGTGCCAGCAGCTTAGACAGCACGACCGCACATCAGCCCCAGCATTTT
TRBV28	TRBD1	.	TRBJ2-7	CASSLTGLEQYF	TGTGCCAGCAGTTTGACAGGGCTCGAGCAGTACTTC
TRBV9	TRBD1	.	TRBJ2-3	CASSVTGGVRTDTQYF	TGTGCCAGCAGCGTTACAGGGGGAGTACGGACAGATACGCAGTATTTT
TRBV5-4	.	.	TRBJ2-7	CASSWGTATYEQYF	TGTGCCAGCAGCTGGGGGACGGCCACCTACGAGCAGTACTTC
TRBV5-4	.	.	TRBJ1-4	CASSLRDSGKLFF	TGTGCCAGCAGCTTGAGGGACTCCGGGAAACTGTTTTTT
TRBV11-3	TRBD1	.	TRBJ2-3	CASSFGQGIGTDTQYF	TGTGCCAGCAGCTTCGGACAGGGAATTGGCACAGATACGCAGTATTTT
TRBV30	.	.	TRBJ1-2	CAWSVAGYGYTF	TGTGCCTGGAGTGTTGCCGGCTATGGCTACACCTTC
TRBV19	.	.	TRBJ1-2	CASSIRDGYTF	TGTGCCAGTAGTATTAGGGATGGCTACACCTTC
TRBV10-3	TRBD2	.	TRBJ2-1	CAISGLAGVGEQFF	TGTGCCATCAGCGGACTAGCGGGAGTTGGGGAGCAGTTCTTC
TRBV19	TRBD1	.	TRBJ1-5	CASRQVQGYQPQHF	TGTGCCAGTAGGCAGGTACAGGGGTATCAGCCCCAGCATTTT
TRBV7-2	.	.	TRBJ1-1	CASRGIRNTEAFF	TGTGCCAGCAGAGGGATCAGAAACACTGAAGCTTTCTTT
TRBV4-1	.	.	TRBJ2-1	CASSHQGGSSYNEQFF	TGCGCCAGCAGCCACCAAGGAGGGAGCTCCTACAATGAGCAGTTCTTC
TRBV5-1	.	once	TRBJ2-2	CASRVNGKVTGELFF	TGCGCCAGCAGGGTGAACGGGAAGGTAACCGGGGAGCTGTTTTTT
TRBV11-2	.	.	TRBJ2-2	CASSLESGSRDTGELFF	TGTGCCAGCAGCTTAGAATCCGGGAGTCGGGACACCGGGGAGCTGTTTTTT
TRBV7-6	.	.	TRBJ2-1	CASSKSNEQFF	TGTGCCAGCAGCAAATCAAATGAGCAGTTCTTC
TRBV7-2	.	.	TRBJ1-1	CASSLDRGALNTEAFF	TGTGCCAGCAGCCTGGACCGCGGGGCATTGAACACTGAAGCTTTCTTT
TRBV27	TRBD2	.	TRBJ2-1	CASSSYSGTSYNEQFF	TGTGCCAGCAGCTCGTATAGCGGGACTTCCTACAATGAGCAGTTCTTC
TRBV5-1	.	.	TRBJ1-2	CASSLSGTQNYGYTF	TGCGCCAGCAGCTTGTCGGGGACTCAGAACTATGGCTACACCTTC
TRBV14	.	.	TRBJ2-7	CASSHQGPYEQYF	TGTGCCAGCAGCCATCAGGGGCCCTACGAGCAGTACTTC
TRBV2	TRBD2	once	TRBJ2-7	CASASGLASPREQYF	TGTGCCTCAGCGTCAGGACTAGCTTCGCCGCGGGAGCAGTACTTC
TRBV10-3	TRBD2	.	TRBJ2-2	CAISEGLAGGYRNTGELFF	TGTGCCATCAGTGAGGGACTAGCGGGAGGGTATAGGAACACCGGGGAGCTGTTTTTT
TRBV18	.	.	TRBJ1-4	CASSLNRVANEKLFF	TGTGCCAGCTCATTAAACAGGGTTGCTAATGAAAAACTGTTTTTT